The 28 T cell receptor beta chains below all came from one sample that was sequenced in a study of response to subunit inactivated influenza vaccine. TCRdb re-derived calls from the RT-PCR reads in MiXCR, one entry per CDR3 protein. Altogether approximately 480,000 distinct CDR3 sequences are present, 9.5% to 12% being singletons, with the ten largest covering roughly 12%. Specimen: PBMCs from blood, collected 35 to 45 days after vaccination. The source is a man in his fifties or sixties who received an inactivated influenza vaccine.

This clonotype showed up just a few times. The genes are TRBV12-3 or TRBV12-4 and TRBJ1-1; the D is unclear. V gave up 7 bases and J gave up 2 bases, with 11 bases separating them. The length of the CDR3 is 13 residues. The CDR3 DNA follows: TGTGCCAGCACCTGGGCCCTCAACACTGAAGCTTTCTTT. It yields the protein CASTWALNTEAFF.

The chain combines TRBV7-2 with TRBJ2-4; no clear D gene. Germline CDR1 SGHTA, CDR2 FQGNSA. This CDR3 comprises 14 residues. Trimming stripped 2 bases from V and 7 bases from J, with 12 bases between. The CDR3 DNA sequence: TGTGCCAGCAGCTTATACTCCTCCCAGAACATTCAGTACTTC. This translates into CASSLYSSQNIQYF. The complete variable domain, with remaining parts taken from reference TRBV7-2 and TRBJ2-4, reads GAGVSQSPSNKVTEKGKDVELRCDPISGHTALYWYRQSLGQGLEFLIYFQGNSAPDKSGLPSDRFSAERTGGSVSTLTIQRTQQEDSAVYLCASSLYSSQNIQYFGAGTRLSVL.

The CDR3 bases are TGTGCCACCAGCCCAGGGACGAACACCGGGGAGCTGTTTTTT. Amino acid sequence: CATSPGTNTGELFF. This chain joins TRBV24-1 and TRBJ2-2; perhaps TRBD1 as D (5 bases). The V gene's germline CDR1 is KGHDR and CDR2 SFDVKD. The CDR3 consists of 14 residues. V lost 7 bases, J lost 0 bases, and 8 bases lay in between.

The rearrangement joins TRBV5-1 to TRBJ2-3; 7 bases match TRBD1. The V gene's germline CDR1 is SGHRS and CDR2 YFSETQ. V lost 4 bases and J lost 4; bases outside the gene matches: 9. The CDR3 runs to 15 residues. CDR3 protein: CASSVTGRSPDTQYF. In nucleotides, the CDR3 is TGCGCCAGCAGCGTGACAGGGCGTTCACCAGATACGCAGTATTTT.

The chain uses TRBV2 and TRBJ1-2; D not resolved. The germline gives CDR1 SNHLY, CDR2 FYNNEI. The CDR3 totals 10 residues. V lost 7 bases to trimming and J lost 5 bases, with 5 bases between them. The CDR3 DNA reads TGTGCCAGCACAGCGTATGGCTACACCTTC. The encoded protein is CASTAYGYTF.

The chain carries TRBV10-3 and TRBJ1-1; 11 bases match TRBD1. CDR3 length: 15 amino acids. The germline V gene has CDR1 ENHRY and CDR2 SYGVKD. Trimming cost V 4 bases and J 3 bases; bases outside gene matches: 4. CDR3: CAISGDRGMHTEAFF. In nucleotides, the CDR3 is TGTGCCATCAGTGGGGACAGGGGGATGCACACTGAAGCTTTCTTT.

This clonotype was detected only a few times. This chain joins TRBV10-3 and TRBJ2-7; D could derive from TRBD1 or TRBD2 (5 bases each). Trimming pared 4 bases from V and 2 bases from J, leaving 15 bases between. The V gene's germline CDR1 is ENHRY and CDR2 SYGVKD. The CDR3 contains 15 residues. In DNA, the CDR3 is TGTGCCATCAGTGGGACGGGGCAGGGACCCTACGAGCAGTACTTC. Protein sequence: CAISGTGQGPYEQYF.

The rearrangement joins TRBV5-1 to TRBJ2-6, with D possibly TRBD1 on 6 matching bases. CDR3 length equals 17 residues. The V gene's germline CDR1 is SGHRS and CDR2 YFSETQ. Trimming left V 1 base short and J 2 bases short, with 13 bases between. The CDR3 DNA reads as TGCGCCAGCAGCTTGAACAGGGTTGACACTGGGGCCAACGTCCTGACTTTC. The encoded protein is CASSLNRVDTGANVLTF.

This clonotype was counted many times. This chain joins TRBV6-5 and TRBJ1-2; 7 bases align to TRBD1. The junction had 9 bases not matched to a gene; V was cut back by 6 bases and J by 8 bases. From germline, CDR1 is MNHEY and CDR2 SVGAGI. The CDR3 consists of 13 residues. The CDR3 loop is CASSYDRARGYTF. The CDR3 nucleotides are TGTGCCAGCAGCTACGACAGGGCTCGCGGCTACACCTTC.

There are many counts of this clonotype. This chain uses TRBV15 with TRBJ2-1; TRBD2 agrees at 7 bases. Per germline, CDR1 LNHNV and CDR2 YYDKDF (reference sequence). CDR3 length equals 14 residues. V was clipped by 2 bases and J by 5 bases; unmatched bases: 3. The CDR3 sequence: CATSRLAEDNEQFF. CDR3 coding DNA: TGTGCCACCAGCAGACTAGCGGAAGACAATGAGCAGTTCTTC.

Ten or more counts support this clonotype. V and J are TRBV10-3 and TRBJ2-5; D gene unclear. Germline lookup yields CDR1 ENHRY and CDR2 SYGVKD. The V and J ends lost 5 bases and 1 base respectively, with 14 bases between them. The CDR3 runs 15 residues. The CDR3 sequence is CAISSVLSAQETQYF. In DNA, the CDR3 is TGTGCCATCAGTTCAGTGCTATCCGCCCAAGAGACCCAGTACTTC.

V is TRBV29-1 and J is TRBJ2-1; D is undetermined. The CDR3 is 14 residues long. Germline CDR1 and CDR2: SQVTM and ANQGSEA. Trimming shortened V by 2 bases and J by 0 bases, and 8 bases separated the two germline ends. This chain's CDR3 is CSVERVSSYNEQFF. The CDR3 region has the DNA TGCAGCGTTGAAAGGGTGAGCTCCTACAATGAGCAGTTCTTC.

This chain connects TRBV5-6 to TRBJ2-1; TRBD2 aligns across 14 bases. The CDR3 sequence is 14 residues long. Losses at the gene ends were 4 bases for V and 9 bases for J; bases not matched to a gene: 3. The germline V gene encodes CDR1 SGHDT and CDR2 YYEEEE. The CDR3 here is CASSRGTSGSEQFF. The CDR3, as DNA: TGTGCCAGCAGCCGAGGGACTAGCGGGAGTGAGCAGTTCTTC.

In its sample, this clonotype was seen a few times. The gene calls are TRBV6-1 and TRBJ1-3, with TRBD1 as a possible D gene (5 bases). V lost 6 bases, J lost 0 bases, and 9 bases lay in between. In germline, CDR1 is MNHNS, CDR2 SASEGT. This CDR3 spans 14 amino acids. The CDR3 DNA sequence: TGTGCCAGCAGCTTCGGGGCCTCTGGAAACACCATATATTTT. Its translation is CASSFGASGNTIYF.

This clonotype was observed a few times. The chain recombines TRBV7-2 with TRBJ2-1; D is unclear. Per the germline V gene, CDR1 is SGHTA and CDR2 is FQGNSA. V was cut by 4 bases and J by 8 bases, with 12 bases left in between. The CDR3 has 13 amino acids. In DNA form, the CDR3 reads TGTGCCAGCAGCTCTGCGCGGTCCGATGAGCAGTTCTTC. Translated: CASSSARSDEQFF.

The V call is TRBV12-3 or TRBV12-4, the J call TRBJ2-7, with D perhaps TRBD2 (5 bases). The CDR3 extends over 14 amino acids. Trimming stripped 4 bases from V and 2 bases from J, with 12 bases between. In nucleotides, the CDR3 is TGTGCCAGCAGTTCCTTCGGCGGGCCCTACGAGCAGTACTTC. The encoded protein is CASSSFGGPYEQYF.

This clonotype was seen a handful of times. The chain uses TRBV5-1 and TRBJ2-7, with 8 bases fitting TRBD1. The CDR3 spans 14 residues. Germline V lookup: CDR1 SGHRS, CDR2 YFSETQ. V was pared by 6 bases and J by 0 bases, with 5 bases of the junction left unmatched. The CDR3 bases are TGCGCCAGCACCGACAGGGGAAACTCCTACGAGCAGTACTTC. This gives the protein CASTDRGNSYEQYF. The full variable domain, rest sourced from reference TRBV5-1 and TRBJ2-7, is KAGVTQTPRYLIKTRGQQVTLSCSPISGHRSVSWYQQTPGQGLQFLFEYFSETQRNKGNFPGRFSGRQFSNSRSEMNVSTLELGDSALYLCASTDRGNSYEQYFGPGTRLTVT.

This chain's CDR3 is CASTRTASTDTQYF. CDR3 coding DNA: TGTGCCAGCACGCGCACGGCCAGCACAGATACGCAGTATTTT. This chain links TRBV7-2 with TRBJ2-3; D is unclear. The CDR3 extends over 14 amino acids. The germline V gene has CDR1 SGHTA and CDR2 FQGNSA. V lost 7 bases, J lost 0 bases, and 11 bases lay in between.

V and J are TRBV5-1 and TRBJ2-7, with D perhaps being TRBD1 or TRBD2 (5 bases each). The germline V and J ends were trimmed by 4 bases and 6 bases, with 23 bases remaining between them. Germline lookup yields CDR1 SGHRS and CDR2 YFSETQ. The CDR3 has 16 residues. Here the CDR3 reads CASSPGQGRLDGEQYF. The CDR3 DNA follows: TGCGCCAGCAGCCCGGGGCAGGGAAGGTTGGATGGCGAGCAGTACTTC. Looking up the rest from reference TRBV5-1 and TRBJ2-7 gives the full variable domain: KAGVTQTPRYLIKTRGQQVTLSCSPISGHRSVSWYQQTPGQGLQFLFEYFSETQRNKGNFPGRFSGRQFSNSRSEMNVSTLELGDSALYLCASSPGQGRLDGEQYFGPGTRLTVT.

The chain joins TRBV5-1 to TRBJ2-1; D is possibly TRBD1 (6 bases). Trimming took 5 bases from V and 0 from J, leaving 15 bases between them. The CDR3 contains 16 residues. Germline CDR1 SGHRS, CDR2 YFSETQ. The CDR3 DNA reads TGCGCCAGCAGGGATAAAGGGGGATTCTCCTACAATGAGCAGTTCTTC. Its translation is CASRDKGGFSYNEQFF.

This clonotype has only a few counts. V gene TRBV20-1 combines with J gene TRBJ2-4; TRBD2 aligns across 9 bases. The CDR3 is 15 residues long. Germline-derived CDR1 and CDR2 are DFQATT and SNEGSKA (reference sequence). The V segment lost 0 bases and the J segment 6 bases; nucleotides outside the gene matches: 6. CDR3 region: CSARDLAGARNIQYF. CDR3 DNA: TGCAGTGCTAGAGATTTAGCGGGAGCGAGAAACATTCAGTACTTC.

This clonotype was counted many times. The rearrangement uses TRBV6-5 and TRBJ2-7; D is uncertain. Trimming left V 0 bases short and J 7 bases short, with 13 bases between. The CDR3 has 14 residues. Germline V CDR1 and CDR2: MNHEY, SVGAGI. CDR3 sequence: CASSYSMGRMEQYF. The CDR3 nucleotides read TGTGCCAGCAGTTACTCGATGGGAAGGATGGAGCAGTACTTC.

The chain is built from TRBV11-2 and TRBJ2-2, with D perhaps given as TRBD1 or TRBD2 (6 bases each). Per germline, CDR1 SGHAT and CDR2 FQNNGV. Trimming stripped 4 bases from V and 0 bases from J, with 18 bases between. The CDR3 is 18 residues long. CDR3 region: CASSSGVPDRANTGELFF. CDR3 in DNA: TGTGCCAGCAGCTCGGGGGTCCCGGACAGAGCGAACACCGGGGAGCTGTTTTTT.

This clonotype was found a few times. This chain connects TRBV20-1 to TRBJ2-3; 9 nucleotides agree with TRBD2. The germline V gene has CDR1 DFQATT and CDR2 SNEGSKA (reference sequence). The CDR3 is 15 amino acids. V was pared by 1 base and J by 3 bases, with 5 bases of the junction left unmatched. In DNA form, the CDR3 reads TGCAGTGCTAGAGCGGCGGGAGGGATGACAGATACGCAGTATTTT. This encodes CSARAAGGMTDTQYF.

At least ten counts were recorded for this clonotype. The chain combines TRBV12-3 or TRBV12-4 with TRBJ2-7; D might be TRBD2 (5 bases). V was clipped by 5 bases and J by 2 bases, with 10 bases between them. The CDR3 sequence is 13 residues long. In DNA, the CDR3 is TGTGCCAGCAGTCGGGATAGTACCTACGAGCAGTACTTC. This encodes CASSRDSTYEQYF.

This clonotype was seen a handful of times. The V and J genes are TRBV5-6 and TRBJ2-7, with D maybe TRBD1 (6 bases). CDR1 and CDR2 (germline): SGHDT, YYEEEE. Trimming removed 0 bases from V and 4 bases from J, with 17 bases in between. This CDR3 region has 16 residues. The CDR3, as DNA: TGTGCCAGCAGCTTGGCACGGACAGTGTTCCAGTACGAGCAGTACTTC. Translated: CASSLARTVFQYEQYF. Full variable domain (remainder filled in from reference TRBV5-6 and TRBJ2-7): DAGVTQSPTHLIKTRGQQVTLRCSPKSGHDTVSWYQQALGQGPQFIFQYYEEEERQRGNFPDRFSGHQFPNYSSELNVNALLLGDSALYLCASSLARTVFQYEQYFGPGTRLTVT.

J is TRBJ1-2 and V is TRBV29-1; TRBD1 matches 10 bases. The CDR3 extends over 13 amino acids. J gave up 6 bases and V 4 bases, and 5 bases lay outside the gene matches. Germline-derived CDR1 and CDR2 are SQVTM and ANQGSEA. CDR3 in amino acids: CSVGQGAADGYTF. Here the CDR3 DNA reads TGCAGCGTTGGACAGGGGGCAGCGGATGGCTACACCTTC.

Many counts were recorded for this clonotype. CDR3 DNA: TGTGCCAGCAGCCGCGGGACAGGGATCTACGAGCAGTACTTC. Its translation is CASSRGTGIYEQYF. The gene calls are TRBV5-6 and TRBJ2-7, with 9 bases matching TRBD1. This CDR3 region has 14 residues. CDR1 SGHDT and CDR2 YYEEEE come from the germline V gene. V gave up 4 bases and J gave up 3 bases; unmatched junction bases: 5.